This record concerns one T cell receptor (beta chain) sequence. The sample is drawn from a study of human T cells and chemical hapten exposure. In the library, unique molecular identifiers were attached to individual cDNA molecules. TCRdb re-called the RACE reads with MiXCR, one entry per CDR3 protein. The profile covers over 65,000 distinct CDR3 sequences, with around 10% appearing a single time and approximately 1.4% taken by the ten largest. Time point in this sample: patch test 3, about 24 weeks after DPC sensitization. As to treatment: therapeutic diphenylcyclopropenone sensitization with weekly scalp DPC. Here the sequenced sample was whole blood, taken in connection with sensitization to the hapten diphenylcyclopropenone (DPC). This clonotype originated in a woman in her forties or fifties with alopecia areata. Some clones in this sample may be carry-over from other donors' samples.

CDR3 in amino acids: CASSIDMGTEAFF. The CDR3 bases are TGTGCCAGCAGTATCGACATGGGCACTGAAGCTTTCTTT. The V gene is TRBV6-5, the J gene TRBJ1-1; D is undetermined. The V gene's germline CDR1 is MNHEY and CDR2 SVGAGI. The CDR3 is 13 residues long. Trimming took 5 bases from V and 4 from J, leaving 11 bases between them.